Below, 30 T cell receptor beta chains from the same sample are listed, as sequenced in a study of T cell responses to AZD1222 COVID-19 vaccine. Data came from immunoSEQ multiplex PCR; TCRdb stores just in-frame clones and leaves some out. The sample shows about 180,000 clones, almost 90% of them seen only once. The sequences come from peripheral blood, collected 28 days after the second AZD1222 dose. The origin of the receptors is an adult who received the AZD1222 COVID-19 vaccine.

This rearrangement joins TRBV7-9 to TRBJ1-4; perhaps TRBD1 as D (6 bases). The CDR3 is made up of 14 amino acids. Germline CDR1 reads SEHNR; CDR2 reads FQNEAQ (reference sequence). The V and J ends lost 4 bases and 5 bases respectively, with 11 bases between them. The chain's CDR3 is CASSSTGSNEKLFF. Here the CDR3 DNA reads TGTGCCAGCAGCTCCACAGGGTCGAATGAAAAACTGTTTTTT.

Only a few counts were recorded for this clone. The chain combines TRBV28 with TRBJ2-7; D might be TRBD1 (5 bases). In germline, CDR1 is MDHEN, CDR2 SYDVKM. The CDR3 length is 13 residues. V was pared by 2 bases and J by 7 bases, with 12 bases between. CDR3 protein: CASSLTGLGEQYF. CDR3 coding DNA: TGTGCCAGCAGTTTAACAGGTTTGGGAGAGCAGTACTTC.

The chain is built from TRBV6-2 or TRBV6-3 and TRBJ2-3, with D hard to call. Germline-derived CDR1 and CDR2 are MNHEY and SVGEGT. The CDR3 spans 13 residues. V was shortened by 1 base and J by 4 bases, with 6 bases between the two germline ends. For the CDR3, the DNA is TGTGCCAGCAGTTACTATTCCGCAGATACGCAGTATTTT. This sequence encodes CASSYYSADTQYF.

The chain couples TRBV11-2 to TRBJ1-6; D gene ambiguous. In germline, CDR1 is SGHAT, CDR2 FQNNGV. CDR3 length equals 14 residues. The germline V and J ends were trimmed by 5 bases and 9 bases, with 14 bases remaining between them. The DNA of the CDR3 is TGTGCCAGCAGCCCGTCGACGGAGAGTTCACCCCTCCACTTT. Translation: CASSPSTESSPLHF.

The V gene is TRBV6-6, the J gene TRBJ1-1, with D perhaps TRBD1 (6 bases). With 6 bases removed from V and 2 bases from J, the gap between germline ends came to 13 bases. Germline CDR1 and CDR2: MNHNY and SVGAGI (reference sequence). The CDR3 length is 14 residues. The CDR3 nucleotides read TGTGCCAGCAGACCAACAGGGATTAACACTGAAGCTTTCTTT. This sequence encodes CASRPTGINTEAFF.

This clone was detected once. V gene TRBV9 combines with J gene TRBJ1-2; 7 nucleotides align to TRBD1. The length of the CDR3 is 13 residues. From germline, CDR1 is SGDLS and CDR2 YYNGEE. The junction had 7 bases not matched to a gene; V was cut back by 3 bases and J by 8 bases. CDR3 sequence (DNA): TGTGCCAGCAGCGCCGCGACAGGGTCCGGCTACACCTTC. Translated, it gives CASSAATGSGYTF.

The chain recombines TRBV9 with TRBJ2-3; 7 bases line up with TRBD1. The trim removed 0 bases at V and 4 bases at J, leaving 2 bases unmatched. Germline values: CDR1 SGDLS, CDR2 YYNGEE. This CDR3 is built from 14 residues. In DNA, the CDR3 is TGTGCCAGCAGCGTAGGAGGGGGCCCAGATACGCAGTATTTT. Protein sequence: CASSVGGGPDTQYF.

This chain connects TRBV28 to TRBJ1-2, with D perhaps TRBD1 (5 bases). Germline loops: CDR1 MDHEN, CDR2 SYDVKM. Trimming removed 6 bases from V and 8 bases from J, with 25 bases in between. The length of the CDR3 is 16 residues. CDR3 bases: TGTGCCAGCAGCTACCCCGGGACGCAAATCTCGGGAGGCTACACCTTC. Translation gives CASSYPGTQISGGYTF.

Only one count was recorded for this clone. This chain connects TRBV19 to TRBJ2-5, with D tentatively TRBD1 or TRBD2 (5 bases each). Between the trimmed V and J ends, which lost 5 bases and 2 bases, there was a span of 9 bases. CDR1 and CDR2 (germline): LNHDA, SQIVND (reference sequence). The CDR3 covers 13 residues. CDR3 DNA: TGTGCCAGTAGTCCGGGACCTCAAGAGACCCAGTACTTC. It translates to CASSPGPQETQYF.

This clone was seen just once. DNA of the CDR3: TGCGCCAGCAGCATAACATCGGGACAGATTGGTAGGGGGGAGCTGTTTTTT. Its protein product is CASSITSGQIGRGELFF. The gene calls are TRBV5-1 and TRBJ2-2; 7 bases map to TRBD1. The CDR3 is 17 amino acids. J gave up 8 bases and V 4 bases, and 17 bases lay outside the gene matches. Germline loops: CDR1 SGHRS, CDR2 YFSETQ.

J is TRBJ2-7 and V is TRBV29-1; D gene unclear. CDR1 is SQVTM, CDR2 ANQGSEA, per germline. The CDR3 loop spans 13 amino acids. V lost 7 bases, J lost 8 bases, and 21 bases lay in between. The CDR3 loop reads CSAGVASSEKQYF. CDR3 in DNA: TGCAGCGCCGGAGTAGCTAGTTCTGAAAAGCAGTACTTC.

In its sample, this clone was seen once. V gene TRBV5-6 combines with J gene TRBJ2-7; D is possibly TRBD1 (7 bases). V was cut by 4 bases and J by 2 bases, with 13 bases left in between. CDR3 length equals 14 residues. Germline-derived CDR1 and CDR2 are SGHDT and YYEEEE. CDR3 loop: CASSRTGGAYEQYF. Here the CDR3 DNA reads TGTGCCAGCAGCCGGACAGGAGGGGCCTACGAGCAGTACTTC.

V and J are TRBV6-5 and TRBJ1-1; D possibly corresponds to TRBD1 (6 bases). V was trimmed by 6 bases and J by 4 bases, leaving 12 bases between them. The V gene's germline CDR1 is MNHEY and CDR2 SVGAGI. The CDR3 length is 13 residues. The CDR3 loop reads CASRDQGTTEAFF. CDR3 bases: TGTGCCAGCAGAGATCAGGGGACCACTGAAGCTTTCTTT.

V and J are TRBV19 and TRBJ2-6, with D perhaps matching TRBD1 or TRBD2 (5 bases each). V dropped 2 bases and J dropped 4 bases, with 15 bases sitting between them. The CDR3 is 17 residues long. Germline CDR1 and CDR2: LNHDA and SQIVND (reference sequence). CDR3 sequence: CASSIQPRGTGANVLTF. CDR3 nucleotide sequence: TGTGCCAGTAGTATACAGCCAAGAGGGACCGGGGCCAACGTCCTGACTTTC. The full variable domain, its missing parts supplied by reference TRBV19 and TRBJ2-6, is DGGITQSPKYLFRKEGQNVTLSCEQNLNHDAMYWYRQDPGQGLRLIYYSQIVNDFQKGDIAEGYSVSREKKESFPLTVTSAQKNPTAFYLCASSIQPRGTGANVLTFGAGSRLTVL.

V usage is TRBV3-1 (or the pseudogene TRBV3-2) and J usage is TRBJ1-5, with D possibly TRBD1 on 5 matching bases. The CDR3 runs to 14 residues. The V gene's germline CDR1 is LGHDT and CDR2 YNNKEL (reference sequence). V dropped 3 bases and J dropped 0 bases, with 6 bases sitting between them. Written as DNA, the CDR3 is TGTGCCAGCAGCCAGCAGGGTAGCAATCAGCCCCAGCATTTT. This codes for CASSQQGSNQPQHF.

The rearrangement uses TRBV14 and TRBJ2-5; D is unclear. The CDR3 covers 12 residues. The germline V gene encodes CDR1 SGHDN and CDR2 FVKESK. V lost 1 base to trimming and J lost 4 bases, with 4 bases between them. CDR3 sequence (DNA): TGTGCCAGCAGCCAAGGCCGAGAGACCCAGTACTTC. As protein: CASSQGRETQYF.

The chain recombines TRBV5-1 with TRBJ2-7; 8 positions agree with TRBD2. Looked up from germline, CDR1 is SGHRS and CDR2 is YFSETQ. The CDR3 sequence is 19 residues long. V gave up 3 bases and J gave up 2 bases; unmatched junction bases: 19. CDR3: CASSYGSSRSGTRAYEQYF. Written as DNA, the CDR3 is TGCGCCAGCAGCTACGGATCGAGTCGCTCCGGGACTAGGGCCTACGAGCAGTACTTC.

This chain uses TRBV9 with TRBJ2-5, with TRBD1 matching over 8 bases. The CDR3 has 14 residues. The germline CDR1 and CDR2 sequences are SGDLS and YYNGEE. Trimming cost V 1 base and J 2 bases; bases outside gene matches: 1. The CDR3 DNA reads as TGTGCCAGCAGCGTAAGACAGGGGCAAGAGACCCAGTACTTC. Its protein product is CASSVRQGQETQYF.

The rearrangement uses TRBV9 and TRBJ1-2; D is unresolved. V lost 0 bases and J 8 bases, leaving 14 bases between the germline ends. This CDR3 spans 14 amino acids. The germline gives CDR1 SGDLS, CDR2 YYNGEE. The CDR3 DNA sequence: TGTGCCAGCAGCGTAGGGGAAATTATTGGGGGCTACACCTTC. Amino acids: CASSVGEIIGGYTF. The full variable domain, its missing parts supplied by reference TRBV9 and TRBJ1-2, is DSGVTQTPKHLITATGQRVTLRCSPRSGDLSVYWYQQSLDQGLQFLIQYYNGEERAKGNILERFSAQQFPDLHSELNLSSLELGDSALYFCASSVGEIIGGYTFGSGTRLTVV.

This chain joins TRBV5-4 and TRBJ2-7, with D perhaps TRBD2 (5 bases). CDR3 length equals 13 residues. CDR1 and CDR2 from the germline V gene are SGHNT and YYREEE (reference sequence). Trimming shortened V by 0 bases and J by 3 bases, and 7 bases separated the two germline ends. The DNA of the CDR3 is TGTGCCAGCAGCTTGGAGCGGCACTACGAGCAGTACTTC. Its translation is CASSLERHYEQYF.

The chain links TRBV2 to TRBJ1-1; D perhaps matches TRBD1 (5 bases). Trimming left V 7 bases short and J 10 bases short, with 25 bases between. This CDR3 is 15 amino acids long. Germline V lookup: CDR1 SNHLY, CDR2 FYNNEI. In nucleotides, the CDR3 is TGTGCCAGCACTGAGGACCGCGGGACCCTGAGGGTAGCTTTCTTT. It translates to CASTEDRGTLRVAFF. Combining the CDR3 with reference TRBV2 and TRBJ1-1 gives the whole variable domain EPEVTQTPSHQVTQMGQEVILRCVPISNHLYFYWYRQILGQKVEFLVSFYNNEISEKSEIFDDQFSVERPDGSNFTLKIRSTKLEDSAMYFCASTEDRGTLRVAFFGQGTRLTVV.

This rearrangement joins TRBV19 to TRBJ2-7; 9 nucleotides align to TRBD1. The CDR3 has 16 amino acids. With V trimmed by 5 bases and J by 0 bases, 8 bases remained unmatched. From germline, CDR1 is LNHDA and CDR2 SQIVND (reference sequence). CDR3: CASSPTGGAGSYEQYF. Written as DNA, the CDR3 is TGTGCCAGTAGTCCTACAGGGGGCGCGGGCTCCTACGAGCAGTACTTC.

V usage is TRBV11-2 and J usage is TRBJ2-1; TRBD2 matches at 9 bases. The ends lost 3 bases at V and 4 bases at J; junction bases unmatched: 4. The V gene's germline CDR1 is SGHAT and CDR2 FQNNGV. The CDR3 consists of 15 residues. The CDR3 region has the DNA TGTGCCAGCAGCTTGGGACTAGCTTTTTACAATGAGCAGTTCTTC. It encodes CASSLGLAFYNEQFF.

The rearrangement uses TRBV9 and TRBJ1-2; 7 bases agree with TRBD1. The CDR3 consists of 15 residues. Unmatched junction bases numbered 7, after V lost 1 base and J lost 4 bases. Germline assignment: CDR1 SGDLS and CDR2 YYNGEE. CDR3 amino acids: CASSVTGDLRYGYTF. CDR3 DNA: TGTGCCAGCAGCGTAACAGGGGACCTCCGCTATGGCTACACCTTC.

The V call is TRBV6-2 or TRBV6-3, the J call TRBJ1-2; D not certain. The CDR3 length is 13 residues. CDR1 and CDR2 (germline): MNHEY, SVGEGT. Trimming stripped 6 bases from V and 4 bases from J, with 12 bases between. The CDR3 here is CASSLTDLYGYTF. The CDR3 coding sequence is TGTGCCAGCAGCCTAACGGACCTCTATGGCTACACCTTC.

This clone was observed a single time. The chain recombines TRBV19 with TRBJ1-6; perhaps TRBD1 as D (6 bases). The V gene's germline CDR1 is LNHDA and CDR2 SQIVND (reference sequence). V lost 6 bases to trimming and J lost 7 bases, with 13 bases between them. The CDR3 length is 14 residues. CDR3 bases: TGTGCCAGTAGCCGTCCAGGGGACAATTCACCCCTCCACTTT. Its protein product is CASSRPGDNSPLHF.

V usage is TRBV9 and J usage is TRBJ1-2, with a weak D call TRBD1 (5 bases). Trimming took 0 bases from V and 2 from J, leaving 20 bases between them. The germline CDR1 and CDR2 sequences are SGDLS and YYNGEE. The CDR3 has 18 residues. The CDR3 spells CASSVGPSPGGRNYGYTF. In DNA form, the CDR3 reads TGTGCCAGCAGCGTAGGACCATCCCCCGGGGGAAGGAACTATGGCTACACCTTC.

The V and J genes are TRBV5-1 and TRBJ2-1; 12 positions agree with TRBD2. The CDR3 consists of 15 residues. V lost 2 bases and J lost 9; bases outside the gene matches: 6. CDR1 and CDR2 (germline): SGHRS, YFSETQ. This chain's CDR3 is CASSLGLAGIPEQFF. CDR3 coding DNA: TGCGCCAGCAGCTTAGGACTAGCGGGGATACCTGAGCAGTTCTTC. Supplemented by reference TRBV5-1 and TRBJ2-1, the full variable domain reads KAGVTQTPRYLIKTRGQQVTLSCSPISGHRSVSWYQQTPGQGLQFLFEYFSETQRNKGNFPGRFSGRQFSNSRSEMNVSTLELGDSALYLCASSLGLAGIPEQFFGPGTRLTVL.

J is TRBJ2-7 and V is TRBV7-2; D gene uncertain. Germline V gene sequence: CDR1 SGHTA, CDR2 FQGNSA. Trimming left V 1 base short and J 6 bases short, with 7 bases between. CDR3 size: 12 residues. In nucleotides, the CDR3 is TGTGCCAGCAGCTTAGACTCTTTCGAGCAGTACTTC. It yields the protein CASSLDSFEQYF.

The chain has TRBV11-2 and TRBJ2-2; D is unclear. V was clipped by 5 bases and J by 4 bases, with 11 bases between them. This CDR3 has 14 residues. CDR1 is SGHAT and CDR2 is FQNNGV in the germline V gene. DNA of the CDR3: TGTGCCAGCAGCGCCAGTTCCACCACCGGGGAGCTGTTTTTT. This codes for CASSASSTTGELFF. Complete variable domain (other parts from reference TRBV11-2 and TRBJ2-2): EAGVAQSPRYKIIEKRQSVAFWCNPISGHATLYWYQQILGQGPKLLIQFQNNGVVDDSQLPKDRFSAERLKGVDSTLKIQPAKLEDSAVYLCASSASSTTGELFFGEGSRLTVL.